Presented here are 26 T cell receptor beta chains from one specimen sequenced in a study of T-cell reconstitution after alpha-beta-depleted transplantation in children. Unique molecular identifiers were built into the TCRbeta library. One entry per CDR3 protein, called by TCRdb with MiXCR from the PCR reads. The sample has about 490,000 distinct CDR3 sequences, over 9.5% seen once. Sequenced here: PBMCs, sampled before TCRalphabeta/CD19-depleted stem cell transplant. These receptors originate from a child aged 2-15 years with inherited bone marrow failure, due to receive a stem cell transplant.

This clonotype was seen repeatedly, ten times or more. The chain recombines TRBV4-3 with TRBJ2-1; 12 bases agree with TRBD2. The V gene end was trimmed by 0 bases and the J gene end by 0 bases; junction bases not matched to a gene: 6. This CDR3 spans 19 amino acids. Germline CDR1 and CDR2: LGHNA and YSLEER. CDR3 residues: CASSQDPASGRASYNEQFF. The CDR3 bases are TGCGCCAGCAGCCAAGATCCTGCTAGCGGGAGGGCCTCCTACAATGAGCAGTTCTTC.

This clonotype showed up many times. V usage is TRBV7-9 and J usage is TRBJ2-2, with D tentatively TRBD2 (6 bases). The CDR3 runs 14 residues. Trimming cost V 6 bases and J 2 bases, with 10 bases left between them. Germline V gene sequence: CDR1 SEHNR, CDR2 FQNEAQ (reference sequence). The DNA of the CDR3 is TGTGCCAGCAGGGGGACTTCTAACACCGGGGAGCTGTTTTTT. This translates into CASRGTSNTGELFF.

Turning to this clonotype: A much larger clone lies a single base off, so this may be a read error. The chain is built from TRBV29-1 and TRBJ1-1; D unresolved. Germline V gene lookup returns CDR1 SQVTM and CDR2 ANQGSEA. This CDR3 contains 11 residues. In nucleotides, the CDR3 is TGCAGCATTGAGGATTTCCCCCATGCTTTCTTT. Protein sequence: CSIEDFPHAFF.

This rearrangement joins TRBV27 to TRBJ2-5, with TRBD1 identical over 10 bases. The length of the CDR3 is 15 residues. V was clipped by 6 bases and J by 5 bases; unmatched bases: 9. Looked up from germline, CDR1 is MNHEY and CDR2 is SMNVEV (reference sequence). Here the CDR3 reads CASRPNDRGLETQYF. The CDR3, as DNA: TGTGCCAGCAGGCCGAATGACAGGGGGCTGGAGACCCAGTACTTC.

The chain recombines TRBV12-3 or TRBV12-4 with TRBJ2-3; D possibly corresponds to TRBD2 (5 bases). Deletions cut 6 bases from V and 4 bases from J, with 20 bases between. The CDR3 sequence is 16 residues long. The CDR3 coding sequence is TGTGCCAGCAGCCCAAATCCGCGGGCCGGCGCAGATACGCAGTATTTT. Translation gives CASSPNPRAGADTQYF.

This clonotype was seen repeatedly, ten times or more. The chain couples TRBV20-1 to TRBJ2-1, with D possibly TRBD2 on 6 matching bases. This CDR3 is built from 15 residues. From germline, CDR1 is DFQATT and CDR2 SNEGSKA (reference sequence). Trimming took off 5 bases at V and 0 bases at J, with 14 bases between the two ends. CDR3 sequence reads: CSAVHSGYSYNEQFF. CDR3 DNA: TGCAGTGCTGTTCATAGCGGTTACTCCTACAATGAGCAGTTCTTC.

This clonotype occurred many times. The genes are TRBV5-1 and TRBJ2-2; the match to TRBD2 covers 10 bases. The V gene end was trimmed by 4 bases and the J gene end by 7 bases; junction bases not matched to a gene: 10. Germline V gene data show CDR1 as SGHRS and CDR2 as YFSETQ. The CDR3 totals 16 residues. CDR3 DNA sequence: TGCGCCAGCAGCCCCCAAGCGGGAGGGCTTGGCGGGGAGCTGTTTTTT. It encodes CASSPQAGGLGGELFF. Full variable domain (remainder filled in from reference TRBV5-1 and TRBJ2-2): KAGVTQTPRYLIKTRGQQVTLSCSPISGHRSVSWYQQTPGQGLQFLFEYFSETQRNKGNFPGRFSGRQFSNSRSEMNVSTLELGDSALYLCASSPQAGGLGGELFFGEGSRLTVL.

On this clonotype: The conserved phenylalanine or tryptophan is not found at the CDR3 terminus, so this likely reflects a read error. The chain couples TRBV7-2 to TRBJ2-3; 9 positions agree with TRBD1. CDR1 and CDR2 (germline): SGHTA, FQGNSA. With 4 bases clipped from V and 7 bases from J, the junction kept 12 bases outside the gene matches. The CDR3 totals 16 residues. Written as DNA, the CDR3 is TGTGCCAGCAGCTCAAACGGACAGGGGAGCTTTCATACGCAGTATTGT. Translating it yields CASSSNGQGSFHTQYC.

This clonotype was detected ten times or more. V gene TRBV7-6 combines with J gene TRBJ1-6; D unclear. With 0 bases removed from V and 0 bases from J, the gap between germline ends came to 3 bases. CDR3 size: 15 residues. The germline V gene encodes CDR1 SGHVS and CDR2 FNYEAQ. Written as DNA, the CDR3 is TGTGCCAGCAGCTTAGCGGGCTCCTATAATTCACCCCTCCACTTT. Amino acid sequence: CASSLAGSYNSPLHF.

CDR3 sequence (DNA): TGTGCCAGTAGTATGGCCGATGAAAAACTGTTTTTT. This gives the protein CASSMADEKLFF. This chain joins TRBV19 and TRBJ1-4; D remains ambiguous. This CDR3 has 12 amino acids. Germline V lookup: CDR1 LNHDA, CDR2 SQIVND (reference sequence). The V end lost 3 bases, the J end lost 6 bases, and 5 bases lay between the germline ends. Complete variable domain (other parts from reference TRBV19 and TRBJ1-4): DGGITQSPKYLFRKEGQNVTLSCEQNLNHDAMYWYRQDPGQGLRLIYYSQIVNDFQKGDIAEGYSVSREKKESFPLTVTSAQKNPTAFYLCASSMADEKLFFGSGTQLSVL.

This clonotype was recorded many times. In nucleotides, the CDR3 is TGCGCCAGCAGCCATGGCGATCACTACGAGCAGTACTTC. This sequence encodes CASSHGDHYEQYF. The gene calls are TRBV4-3 and TRBJ2-7; D gene uncertain. This CDR3 spans 13 amino acids. V was pared by 3 bases and J by 3 bases, with 9 bases between. Germline-derived CDR1 and CDR2 are LGHNA and YSLEER.

Concerning this clonotype itself: A much larger clone is a single base away; this may be a read error. The CDR3 DNA follows: TGCAGCTTTCTGGGGGGACTAGCGGGATACAATGAGCAGTTCTTC. Translating gives CSFLGGLAGYNEQFF. The chain is built from TRBV29-1 and TRBJ2-1; 13 bases are shared with TRBD2. With V trimmed by 8 bases and J by 4 bases, 8 bases remained unmatched. This CDR3 region has 15 residues. CDR1 and CDR2 from the germline V gene are SQVTM and ANQGSEA.

This clonotype was seen many times. The junction departs from the called germline gene at one end, perhaps through a read error. This sequence joins TRBV5-1 and TRBJ2-2, with TRBD1 identical over 7 bases. The CDR3 loop spans 16 amino acids. The germline gives CDR1 SGHRS, CDR2 YFSETQ. The DNA for the CDR3 is TGTGCCAGCAGCTTACTGGCAGGGGGAGAGACCGGGGAGCTGTTTTTT. This codes for CASSLLAGGETGELFF.

There are many counts of this clonotype. The chain carries TRBV12-3 or TRBV12-4 and TRBJ2-7; D not certain. Trimming pared 4 bases from V and 6 bases from J, leaving 22 bases between. The CDR3 runs to 16 residues. Here the CDR3 reads CASSSLSPWEVGEQYF. CDR3 bases: TGTGCCAGCAGTTCACTTAGCCCCTGGGAAGTCGGCGAGCAGTACTTC.

The V and J genes are TRBV27 and TRBJ2-1; weak D call: TRBD1 (5 bases). Per the germline V gene, CDR1 is MNHEY and CDR2 is SMNVEV (reference sequence). V was shortened by 4 bases and J by 4 bases, with 14 bases between the two germline ends. The CDR3 is 15 amino acids. CDR3 DNA sequence: TGTGCCAGCAGTTCAACGAGACAGTCGTACAATGAGCAGTTCTTC. Its translation: CASSSTRQSYNEQFF.

This clonotype was seen at least ten times. This chain joins TRBV12-3 or TRBV12-4 and TRBJ1-1; D is unresolved. This CDR3 has 11 residues. V lost 5 bases, J lost 6 bases, and 7 bases lay in between. The CDR3 DNA follows: TGTGCCAGCAGTAAAGCCGCTGAAGCTTTCTTT. It yields the protein CASSKAAEAFF.

V usage is TRBV20-1 and J usage is TRBJ2-2, with 7 bases identical to TRBD2. The J segment lost 5 bases and the V segment lost 0 bases, leaving 6 bases of the junction unmatched. Germline assignment: CDR1 DFQATT and CDR2 SNEGSKA (reference sequence). The CDR3 is 15 residues long. The CDR3 region has the DNA TGCAGTGCTAGAGACCGGACTAGTTTGACCGGGGAGCTGTTTTTT. Protein: CSARDRTSLTGELFF.

This clonotype was found many times. The rearrangement links TRBV4-2 to TRBJ2-3, with 9 nucleotides matching TRBD2. Per the germline V gene, CDR1 is LGHNA and CDR2 is YNFKEQ. The V gene end was trimmed by 0 bases and the J gene end by 5 bases; junction bases not matched to a gene: 9. The CDR3 has 17 residues. The CDR3 DNA reads as TGTGCCAGCAGCCAAGATACCGGGACTAGCTTCGTAGATACGCAGTATTTT. Its protein product is CASSQDTGTSFVDTQYF.

There are many counts of this clonotype. The V call is TRBV20-1, the J call TRBJ2-3; tentative D call: TRBD2 (5 bases). Trimming cost V 2 bases and J 0 bases, with 12 bases left between them. The CDR3 runs to 15 residues. Germline assignment: CDR1 DFQATT and CDR2 SNEGSKA (reference sequence). Here the CDR3 DNA reads TGCAGTGCTAGAAGGAGGATTACTAGCACAGATACGCAGTATTTT. It codes for CSARRRITSTDTQYF.

Notes on this clonotype: A much larger clone sits a single nucleotide away, making a read error possible. V gene TRBV11-2 combines with J gene TRBJ2-7, with TRBD2 identical over 7 bases. J lost 1 base, V lost 7 bases, and 22 bases had no gene match. CDR1 is SGHAT and CDR2 is FQNNGV in the germline V gene. The CDR3 has 19 amino acids. This CDR3 is CASTGHPPANLAGSYEQYF. The CDR3 DNA reads as TGTGCCAGCACTGGGCACCCCCCAGCGAATTTAGCGGGTTCCTACGAGCAGTACTTC.

This clonotype has more than one count but fewer than ten. The V gene is TRBV5-6, the J gene TRBJ2-7; D gene uncertain. The CDR3 runs to 13 residues. Between the trimmed V and J ends, which lost 1 base and 2 bases, there was a span of 7 bases. The germline V gene has CDR1 SGHDT and CDR2 YYEEEE. CDR3 sequence: CASSLSLPYEQYF. CDR3 DNA sequence: TGTGCCAGCAGCTTGTCCCTCCCCTACGAGCAGTACTTC.

This clonotype was observed many times. V and J are TRBV29-1 and TRBJ2-2; no definite D call. This CDR3 region has 14 residues. The germline V gene has CDR1 SQVTM and CDR2 ANQGSEA. Between the trimmed V and J ends, which lost 4 bases and 1 base, there was a span of 10 bases. CDR3 protein: CSVAGQRNTGELFF. CDR3 in DNA: TGCAGCGTTGCGGGTCAGAGGAACACCGGGGAGCTGTTTTTT.

This clonotype was observed many times. The V call is TRBV5-6, the J call TRBJ1-1; D may be TRBD1 (5 bases). Germline V CDR1 and CDR2: SGHDT, YYEEEE. Trimming stripped 4 bases from V and 4 bases from J, with 14 bases between. The CDR3 covers 14 residues. The CDR3 DNA is TGTGCCAGCAGCCCATCAATGAGGGGCACTGAAGCTTTCTTT. It is translated as CASSPSMRGTEAFF. Full variable domain (missing parts from reference TRBV5-6 and TRBJ1-1): DAGVTQSPTHLIKTRGQQVTLRCSPKSGHDTVSWYQQALGQGPQFIFQYYEEEERQRGNFPDRFSGHQFPNYSSELNVNALLLGDSALYLCASSPSMRGTEAFFGQGTRLTVV.

This clonotype has only a few counts. The V and J genes are TRBV18 and TRBJ2-5; D uncertain. This CDR3 region has 14 residues. Trimming shortened V by 1 base and J by 2 bases, and 8 bases separated the two germline ends. The germline V gene has CDR1 KGHSH and CDR2 LQKENI. This CDR3 is CASSPLTRQETQYF. Here the CDR3 DNA reads TGTGCCAGCTCACCACTTACCAGACAAGAGACCCAGTACTTC.

CDR3 amino acids: CASTLPNQETQYF. The CDR3 DNA sequence: TGTGCCAGCACCCTGCCCAACCAAGAGACCCAGTACTTC. The chain couples TRBV5-6 to TRBJ2-5; D is unresolved. V lost 6 bases, J lost 0 bases, and 9 bases lay in between. CDR1 SGHDT and CDR2 YYEEEE come from the germline V gene. This CDR3 spans 13 amino acids.

This clonotype was detected many times. The genes are TRBV27 and TRBJ2-5, with 7 bases identical to TRBD2. The junction had 10 bases not matched to a gene; V was cut back by 6 bases and J by 0 bases. CDR3 length: 16 amino acids. Germline V CDR1 and CDR2: MNHEY, SMNVEV (reference sequence). CDR3 loop: CASSPTRGGYQETQYF. For the CDR3, the DNA is TGTGCCAGCAGCCCAACCCGCGGGGGATACCAAGAGACCCAGTACTTC.